The 4 T cell receptor beta chains below come from one sample, sequenced in a study of T cell clones after liver transplantation. TCRdb's table, derived via immunoSEQ multiplex PCR, lists solely in-frame clones and lacks some. The data show fewer than 15,000 clones, roughly four fifths seen once. Source: CD8+ T cells from blood, taken at the 22-month timepoint. The receptors here all came from a human patient who received a liver transplant. Among the T cells, some may be from the graft donor.

The rearrangement uses TRBV5-6 and TRBJ1-4, with D unresolved. V was cut by 0 bases and J by 5 bases, with 5 bases left in between. Per germline, CDR1 SGHDT and CDR2 YYEEEE. This CDR3 comprises 13 residues. The CDR3 DNA reads as TGTGCCAGCAGCTTGGGCCAGAATGAAAAACTGTTTTTT. Its translation is CASSLGQNEKLFF.

This chain connects TRBV4-3 to TRBJ1-3; D unclear. CDR3 length: 15 amino acids. V lost 0 bases and J lost 0, with 6 bases in between. In germline, CDR1 is LGHNA, CDR2 YSLEER. CDR3 DNA sequence: TGCGCCAGCAGCCAAGAAAAGAGCTCTGGAAACACCATATATTTT. Amino acids: CASSQEKSSGNTIYF.

V gene TRBV7-9 combines with J gene TRBJ2-7; D gene unclear. V dropped 3 bases and J dropped 1 base, with 7 bases sitting between them. The length of the CDR3 is 13 residues. The germline CDR1 and CDR2 sequences are SEHNR and FQNEAQ (reference sequence). CDR3 region: CASSFSRSYEQYF. The CDR3 nucleotides read TGTGCCAGCAGCTTCTCCAGATCCTACGAGCAGTACTTC.

This clone was picked up a small number of times. The chain carries TRBV5-6 and TRBJ2-7, with 12 positions matching TRBD1. CDR1 and CDR2 (germline): SGHDT, YYEEEE. The trim removed 4 bases at V and 11 bases at J, leaving 10 bases unmatched. The CDR3 extends over 14 amino acids. In nucleotides, the CDR3 is TGTGCCAGCAGCGGTGGGACAGGGGGCGGAATTAAGTACTTC. It codes for CASSGGTGGGIKYF.